This TCR beta chain comes out of a study of PD-1 blockade in classical Hodgkin lymphoma (dated by TCRdb to between 2020 and 2021). For context, the study as a whole: Nivolumab dosing was 3 mg/kg intravenously every 2 weeks, continuing until either disease progression or unacceptable toxicity. The study used CyTOF and TCR beta sequencing to define a peripheral blood immune signature of response to PD-1 blockade in classical Hodgkin lymphoma.

The intended sense of this specimen's time point label: cycle 4 day 1 (C4D1), after 6 weeks of nivolumab. Every trial patient had relapsed following autologous stem cell transplantation, and prior brentuximab vedotin exposure was what differed among cohorts A, B and C. Magnetic negative selection with a Miltenyi CD4+ T cell isolation kit was used to purify CD4+ T cells from thawed PBMCs. The trial cohort included fewer than 65 patients with relapsed/refractory classical Hodgkin lymphoma, and each patient had a best overall response of complete response, partial response or progressive disease. In the multi-cohort phase II CheckMate 205 trial, trial patients received single-agent nivolumab. Best overall response was determined by an independent review committee according to the 2007 International Working Group response criteria. PBMCs from the trial were collected at three points: immediately before nivolumab initiation (C1D1), and during therapy at cycle 2 day 1 and cycle 4 day 1. Peripheral blood was collected in 8 mL Vacutainer Cell Preparation Tubes, from which PBMCs were isolated by centrifugation and then cryopreserved. Purified CD4+ and CD8+ fractions were generated only in cases for which an additional PBMC sample was available. Magnetically labelled cells were removed on LS columns in a quadroMACS separator, and the flow-through was retained as the purified fraction.

CDR1 is given as SGHVS and CDR2 as FNYEAQ, both from the germline V gene. From cysteine to phenylalanine, the CDR3 is 17 amino acids long. Only the CDR3 region is kept as DNA, spanning 51 bases read in frame from base 1. Trimming leaves V shorter by 5 bases and J shorter by 8 bases, with the junction holding 11 bases beyond the gene matches. To note about this clone: Its recognized antigen is unknown. Per-base quality was not reported, and no clone a single base away is much larger than it.

Genomic DNA was isolated using the Qiagen DNeasy kit from unsorted PBMCs as well as from negatively selected CD4+ and CD8+ fractions. Amplification of TCR beta CDR3 regions was done by immunoSEQ multiplex PCR with primers that anneal to V and J segments. A synthetic immune receptor repertoire was used to minimize amplification bias, and remaining bias was computationally removed after sequencing. In the authors' own workflow: Repertoire diversity was quantified as the Shannon entropy index using custom Python scripts. Unsorted, CD4+ and CD8+ repertoires were examined separately, except in combined analyses, for which CD4+ and CD8+ sequences were merged in silico. Clonal expansion was defined as at least a 2-fold frequency increase after treatment relative to C1D1, with a pseudocount of 0.5 for undetected baseline clones. Singleton clones were defined as clones with 0 or 1 copy at C1D1, and non-singleton clones were defined as clones with 2 or more copies. Clones expanded in unsorted samples were annotated as CD4+, CD8+ or unknown by matching protein sequences in sorted samples from the same patient. Wilcoxon tests were applied to paired samples to test diversity changes from C1D1 to C4D1. TCRdb obtained this table from immuneACCESS and retained in-frame rearrangements with V and J assigned. These tables miss some clones; where compared with another copy, unresolved V genes account for less than half of the shortfall, and the remainder is unexplained. V and J calls and clone size are those listed in that table; D and trimming were worked out from the DNA. Here the sample has around 10,000 clones; roughly 88% occur a single time. The ten largest clonotypes hold around 1.5% of the sample.

The full study reports these points: Baseline TCR diversity was reported as lower in newly diagnosed patients than in healthy donors, and lower still in relapsed/refractory patients. CD4+ but not CD8+ TCR diversity rose significantly by C4D1 (p=0.0027 vs p=0.16), most apparent in complete responders (p=0.02). Among trial patients, those achieving complete response had baseline diversity similar to that of newly diagnosed patients, while diversity was significantly lower in partial responders and progressors. Only a single clinical trial cohort was studied, and what caused the repertoire differences, possibly disease activity or prior therapy, remained undefined. Lower diversity was seen in patients whose nivolumab began less than 1 year after ASCT, and these patients were left out of later analyses so that immune reconstitution would not confound the results.

Recombination linked TRBV7-6 to TRBJ2-2; the junction holds 13 bases that match TRBD2. This TCR came from a human donor with classical Hodgkin lymphoma. The specimen was CD4+ T cells from blood, collected before the fourth cycle of nivolumab. For the CDR3, the sequence is CASSPAGLAGVMGELFF. The DNA sequence is given as TGTGCCAGCAGCCCAGCCGGACTAGCGGGAGTAATGGGGGAGCTGTTTTTT.